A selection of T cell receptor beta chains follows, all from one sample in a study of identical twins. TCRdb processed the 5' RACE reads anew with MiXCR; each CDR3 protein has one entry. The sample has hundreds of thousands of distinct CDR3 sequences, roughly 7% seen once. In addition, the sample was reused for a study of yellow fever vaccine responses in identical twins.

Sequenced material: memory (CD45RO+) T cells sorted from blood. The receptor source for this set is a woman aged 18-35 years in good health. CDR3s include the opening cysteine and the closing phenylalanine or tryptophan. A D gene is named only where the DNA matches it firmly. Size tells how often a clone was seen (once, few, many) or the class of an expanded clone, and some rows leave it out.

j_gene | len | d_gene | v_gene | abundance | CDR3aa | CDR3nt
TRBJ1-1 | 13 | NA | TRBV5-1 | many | CASSLAPEGEAFF | TGCGCCAGCAGCTTGGCCCCGGAAGGTGAAGCTTTCTTT
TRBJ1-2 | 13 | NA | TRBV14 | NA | CASSPEVGVGYTF | TGTGCCAGCAGCCCCGAGGTTGGGGTTGGCTACACCTTC
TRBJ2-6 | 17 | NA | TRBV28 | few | CASSFRRHRAGADVLTF | TGTGCCAGCAGTTTCAGAAGACACAGGGCTGGGGCCGACGTCCTGACTTTC
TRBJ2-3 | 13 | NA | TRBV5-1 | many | CASSLLGADTQYF | TGCGCCAGCAGCTTGCTAGGCGCAGATACGCAGTATTTT
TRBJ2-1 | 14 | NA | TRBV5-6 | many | CASSPLGSRYEQFF | TGTGCCAGCAGCCCCTTAGGATCGCGGTATGAGCAGTTCTTC
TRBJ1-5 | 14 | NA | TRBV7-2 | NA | CASSLGGKNQPQHF | TGTGCCAGCAGCTTAGGCGGAAAGAATCAGCCCCAGCATTTT
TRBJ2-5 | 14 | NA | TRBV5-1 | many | CASSSERGEETQYF | TGCGCCAGCAGCTCTGAGAGGGGAGAAGAGACCCAGTACTTC
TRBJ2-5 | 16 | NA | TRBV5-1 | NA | CASSQAGTDLFETQYF | TGCGCCAGCAGCCAGGCCGGGACGGATCTGTTTGAGACCCAGTACTTC
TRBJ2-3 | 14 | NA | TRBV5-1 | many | CASSLERSTDTQYF | TGCGCCAGCAGCTTGGAGAGAAGCACAGATACGCAGTATTTT
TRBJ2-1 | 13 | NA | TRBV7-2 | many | CASSLGGINEQFF | TGTGCCAGCAGCTTGGGCGGGATCAATGAGCAGTTCTTC
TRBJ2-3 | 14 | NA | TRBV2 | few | CASSEMYSTDTQYF | TGTGCCAGCAGTGAAATGTATAGCACAGATACGCAGTATTTT
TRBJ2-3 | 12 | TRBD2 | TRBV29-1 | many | CSGTSGSYTQYF | TGCAGCGGCACTAGCGGGAGTTATACGCAGTATTTT
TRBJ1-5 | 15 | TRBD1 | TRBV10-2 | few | CASSRGQGGNQPQHF | TGCGCCAGCAGCCGTGGACAGGGAGGTAATCAGCCCCAGCATTTT
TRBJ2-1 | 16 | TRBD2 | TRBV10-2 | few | CASSPRLAGGQGEQFF | TGCGCCAGCAGTCCACGGCTAGCGGGGGGGCAGGGTGAGCAGTTCTTC
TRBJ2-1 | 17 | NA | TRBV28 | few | CASSPQGASSSYNEQFF | TGTGCCAGCAGTCCCCAGGGTGCGTCGAGCTCCTACAATGAGCAGTTCTTC
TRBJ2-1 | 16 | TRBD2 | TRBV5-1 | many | CASSLATLAGNNEQFF | TGCGCCAGCAGCTTGGCCACTTTAGCGGGAAACAATGAGCAGTTCTTC
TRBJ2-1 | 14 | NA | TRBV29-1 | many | CSVGALGVYNEQFF | TGCAGCGTGGGGGCACTGGGGGTTTACAATGAGCAGTTCTTC
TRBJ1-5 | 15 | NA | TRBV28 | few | CASISPKGSNQPQHF | TGTGCCAGCATATCACCCAAGGGGAGCAATCAGCCCCAGCATTTT
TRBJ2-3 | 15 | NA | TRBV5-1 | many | CASSVLGRGTDTQYF | TGCGCCAGCAGCGTGCTTGGCAGGGGAACAGATACGCAGTATTTT
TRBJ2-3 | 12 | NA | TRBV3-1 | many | CASSETTDTQYF | TGTGCCAGCAGCGAGACAACAGATACGCAGTATTTT
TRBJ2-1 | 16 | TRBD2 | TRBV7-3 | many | CASSLNSAGVVNEQFF | TGTGCCAGCAGCCTTAATTCAGCGGGAGTCGTTAATGAGCAGTTCTTC